This entry lists 4 T cell receptor beta chains sequenced from one sample in a study of circulating tumor DNA in untreated peripheral T-cell lymphoma. TCRdb keeps only in-frame clones here, not all; method: immunoSEQ multiplex PCR. The sample lists several hundred clones, approximately 81% seen once, with roughly 8% in the top ten. Sequencing input: cell-free DNA from blood serum. These receptors came from a human donor with peripheral T-cell lymphoma.

V usage is TRBV6-5 and J usage is TRBJ1-1; a weak D match, TRBD1 (5 bases). CDR1 and CDR2 from the germline V gene are MNHEY and SVGAGI. The CDR3 extends over 15 amino acids. The V end was cut by 5 bases, the J end by 1 base, with 14 bases between. CDR3 residues: CASSNDRVPNTEAFF. CDR3 coding DNA: TGTGCCAGCAGTAACGACAGAGTACCGAACACTGAAGCTTTCTTT.

V gene TRBV6-1 combines with J gene TRBJ2-5; TRBD1 is a possible D gene (6 bases). Between the trimmed V and J ends, which lost 6 bases and 1 base, there was a span of 9 bases. The CDR3 runs to 13 residues. Germline V gene sequence: CDR1 MNHNS, CDR2 SASEGT. The CDR3 DNA reads as TGTGCCAGCAGGGAGACAGGCCAAGAGACCCAGTACTTC. Translated: CASRETGQETQYF.

The chain is built from TRBV28 and TRBJ1-4; D gene uncertain. Trimming pared 8 bases from V and 3 bases from J, leaving 13 bases between. Per germline, CDR1 MDHEN and CDR2 SYDVKM. The CDR3 runs to 14 residues. The CDR3 sequence: CASGSQGPNEKLFF. CDR3 bases: TGTGCCAGCGGTTCCCAAGGCCCTAATGAAAAACTGTTTTTT. Full variable domain (rest looked up from reference TRBV28 and TRBJ1-4): DVKVTQSSRYLVKRTGEKVFLECVQDMDHENMFWYRQDPGLGLRLIYFSYDVKMKEKGDIPEGYSVSREKKERFSLILESASTNQTSMYLCASGSQGPNEKLFFGSGTQLSVL.

V usage is TRBV21-1 and J usage is TRBJ1-1. TRBV21-1 is classified as a pseudogene. There are 14 residues in the CDR3. The CDR3 DNA reads TGTGCCAGCAGTCGAAAGGCGGAGAACACTGAAGCTTTCTTT. Translation gives CASSRKAENTEAFF.